This T cell receptor (beta chain) was found in a study of follicular helper T cells after annual influenza vaccination. Study-wide points: Most later recoveries of Day 7 ICOS+CD38+ clones were ICOS-CD38- cTfh. Rare clonotypes were missed; only 10-20% of cells gave TCRB.

As for this clone: Its antigen is currently unknown.

Time point given: 2014-2015 season, pre-vaccination. Sorted blood CD4 subsets were sequenced before and after adults received seasonal inactivated influenza vaccine. V was shortened by 1 base and J by 6 bases, with 7 bases between the two germline ends. The CDR3 has 13 amino acids. CDR1 is SGHTA, CDR2 FQGNSA, per germline. Generated by immunoSEQ multiplex PCR, the TCRdb table keeps only in-frame clones and is missing some. Of about 1,200 clones in the sample, roughly four fifths were seen once. The starting material was CXCR5+ CD38+ circulating T follicular helper cells from blood, obtained on the day of influenza vaccination. Sample subset: circulating Tfh, non-naive CD4+CXCR5+PD-1+ (ICOS+CD38+ or ICOS-CD38-). V usage is TRBV7-2 and J usage is TRBJ1-5; D gene uncertain. The source is an adult who received the influenza vaccine. The CDR3 sequence is CASSLEISQPQHF. DNA for the CDR3: TGTGCCAGCAGCTTAGAAATTAGTCAGCCCCAGCATTTT.